The 20 T cell receptor beta chains in this list originate from one sample, sequenced in a study of T cell changes during pregnancy in multiple sclerosis. Assay used: immunoSEQ multiplex PCR; TCRdb lists only in-frame clones, some missing. The top ten hold approximately 3% of the sample, which has about 35,000 clones, roughly nine tenths seen once. The sample in question was CD4+ T cells from peripheral blood mononuclear cells, obtained in the third trimester of pregnancy. These receptors were collected from a female donor in good health, enrolled as a control in a pregnancy study.

The V gene is TRBV20-1, the J gene TRBJ1-1; D unresolved. CDR1 and CDR2 from the germline V gene are DFQATT and SNEGSKA (reference sequence). V gave up 7 bases and J gave up 3 bases, with 9 bases separating them. CDR3 length: 11 amino acids. The DNA for the CDR3 is TGCAGTGTTAAATTTTACACTGAAGCTTTCTTT. Its protein is CSVKFYTEAFF.

J is TRBJ2-2 and V is TRBV7-2; 10 bases agree with TRBD1. Germline lookup yields CDR1 SGHTA and CDR2 FQGNSA. The V segment lost 3 bases and the J segment 2 bases; nucleotides outside the gene matches: 3. The CDR3 consists of 16 residues. The CDR3 bases are TGTGCCAGCAGCTTCGGACAGGGGGTAAACACCGGGGAGCTGTTTTTT. It specifies CASSFGQGVNTGELFF.

This clone was seen just once. The chain employs TRBV5-4 and TRBJ2-7, with a tentative D call TRBD1 (7 bases). This CDR3 is 14 amino acids long. Trimming stripped 0 bases from V and 2 bases from J, with 9 bases between. Per the germline V gene, CDR1 is SGHNT and CDR2 is YYREEE (reference sequence). The CDR3 is CASSLGGTAYEQYF. CDR3 sequence (DNA): TGTGCCAGCAGCTTGGGCGGGACAGCCTACGAGCAGTACTTC. Complete variable domain (other parts from reference TRBV5-4 and TRBJ2-7): ETGVTQSPTHLIKTRGQQVTLRCSSQSGHNTVSWYQQALGQGPQFIFQYYREEENGRGNFPPRFSGLQFPNYSSELNVNALELDDSALYLCASSLGGTAYEQYFGPGTRLTVT.

The chain is built from TRBV10-3 and TRBJ2-7; the match to TRBD1 covers 7 bases. J was trimmed by 2 bases and V by 0 bases; bases with no gene match: 7. Germline CDR1 ENHRY, CDR2 SYGVKD. The CDR3 length is 16 residues. In DNA, the CDR3 is TGTGCCATCAGTGAGTCGAAAAGGGGGCCCCCCTACGAGCAGTACTTC. Its protein product is CAISESKRGPPYEQYF.

This rearrangement joins TRBV27 to TRBJ2-7; D unclear. The V end lost 2 bases, the J end lost 3 bases, and 14 bases lay between the germline ends. CDR3 length: 15 residues. The germline V gene encodes CDR1 MNHEY and CDR2 SMNVEV (reference sequence). The CDR3 protein is CASSLDTSYLYEQYF. The CDR3 DNA reads as TGTGCCAGCAGTTTAGATACCAGTTACCTCTACGAGCAGTACTTC.

This chain links TRBV5-1 with TRBJ2-5, with no clear D. V lost 4 bases, J lost 1 base, and 11 bases lay in between. Germline values: CDR1 SGHRS, CDR2 YFSETQ. The CDR3 length is 14 residues. The DNA for the CDR3 is TGCGCCAGCAGCACCGGAGATGCCCAAGAGACCCAGTACTTC. Its translation: CASSTGDAQETQYF.

The chain links TRBV5-8 to TRBJ2-1, with 11 bases that match TRBD2. The germline CDR1 and CDR2 sequences are SGHTS and YDEGEE. V lost 6 bases and J lost 4; bases outside the gene matches: 6. The length of the CDR3 is 15 residues. The CDR3 nucleotides read TGTGCCAGCATCGTTAGCGGGAGGGGATACAATGAGCAGTTCTTC. Its protein product is CASIVSGRGYNEQFF.

J is TRBJ2-3 and V is TRBV5-1; 8 bases align to TRBD1. V dropped 4 bases and J dropped 2; count of bases not matched to a gene: 6. Germline lookup yields CDR1 SGHRS and CDR2 YFSETQ. The CDR3 contains 15 residues. The CDR3 DNA sequence: TGCGCCAGCAGCCAGGACAGGGACCTCACAGATACGCAGTATTTT. This codes for CASSQDRDLTDTQYF. The full variable domain, completed using reference TRBV5-1 and TRBJ2-3, is KAGVTQTPRYLIKTRGQQVTLSCSPISGHRSVSWYQQTPGQGLQFLFEYFSETQRNKGNFPGRFSGRQFSNSRSEMNVSTLELGDSALYLCASSQDRDLTDTQYFGPGTRLTVL.

The rearrangement uses TRBV5-4 and TRBJ1-1, with 9 bases matching TRBD1. The CDR3 spans 14 residues. V lost 5 bases and J lost 6; bases outside the gene matches: 8. Per germline, CDR1 SGHNT and CDR2 YYREEE (reference sequence). CDR3 sequence (DNA): TGTGCCAGCAGACGAACAGGGGGCAATGCTGAAGCTTTCTTT. Translation: CASRRTGGNAEAFF.

The V gene is TRBV5-1, the J gene TRBJ2-1; a weak D match, TRBD1 (6 bases). CDR1 and CDR2 from the germline V gene are SGHRS and YFSETQ. With 4 bases removed from V and 2 bases from J, the gap between germline ends came to 16 bases. The CDR3 sequence is 16 residues long. The DNA of the CDR3 is TGCGCCAGCAGCATAGCACAGGGAGTCGCCTACAATGAGCAGTTCTTC. Translation: CASSIAQGVAYNEQFF.

This rearrangement joins TRBV28 to TRBJ2-1; 11 nucleotides align to TRBD2. There are 17 residues in the CDR3. Germline lookup yields CDR1 MDHEN and CDR2 SYDVKM. After removal of 6 bases from V and 8 bases from J, the junction contained 15 bases not matched to a gene. CDR3 in DNA: TGTGCCAGCAGCCCCACTAGCGGGAGAGTATTAGGCTATGAGCAGTTCTTC. It is translated as CASSPTSGRVLGYEQFF.

The chain joins TRBV2 to TRBJ1-2, with D perhaps matching TRBD1 (5 bases). The CDR3 covers 15 residues. CDR1 and CDR2 (germline): SNHLY, FYNNEI. Trimming shortened V by 2 bases and J by 3 bases, and 13 bases separated the two germline ends. In nucleotides, the CDR3 is TGTGCCAGCAGTGAACAGGGTGGATTAGACTATGGCTACACCTTC. Translating gives CASSEQGGLDYGYTF.

The V and J genes are TRBV27 and TRBJ1-2, with a weak D call TRBD1 (5 bases). The CDR3 has 15 amino acids. Germline V gives CDR1 MNHEY, CDR2 SMNVEV (reference sequence). The V end was cut by 0 bases, the J end by 4 bases, with 12 bases between. CDR3 amino acids: CASSLSSGGTYGYTF. The CDR3 nucleotides are TGTGCCAGCAGTTTATCGTCGGGGGGGACCTATGGCTACACCTTC.

The chain links TRBV27 to TRBJ2-7; D is unclear. CDR1 and CDR2 from the germline V gene are MNHEY and SMNVEV (reference sequence). The germline V and J ends were trimmed by 3 bases and 4 bases, with 13 bases remaining between them. The CDR3 totals 14 residues. The CDR3 reads CASSLARNPYEQYF. CDR3 nucleotides: TGTGCCAGCAGTTTGGCGAGGAACCCTTACGAGCAGTACTTC.

Turning to this clone: One end of the junction varies from germline; a read error may be responsible. The chain links TRBV18 to TRBJ2-3; 12 nucleotides agree with TRBD2. Germline V lookup: CDR1 KGHSH, CDR2 LQKENI. The length of the CDR3 is 17 residues. The chain's CDR3 is CASSPLAGGFGTDTQYF. Written as DNA, the CDR3 is TGTGCCAGCTCCCCACTAGCGGGAGGTTTCGGCACAGATACGCAGTATTTT.

The gene calls are TRBV28 and TRBJ1-2, with 7 bases matching TRBD1. The CDR3 covers 14 residues. J lost 8 bases, V lost 6 bases, and 12 bases had no gene match. CDR1 and CDR2 from the germline V gene are MDHEN and SYDVKM. The CDR3 DNA sequence: TGTGCCAGCAGGCACAGGGGCACGTATAGGGGCTACACCTTC. It specifies CASRHRGTYRGYTF.

V usage is TRBV5-4 and J usage is TRBJ2-3, with TRBD2 identical over 9 bases. With 2 bases clipped from V and 5 bases from J, the junction kept 9 bases outside the gene matches. CDR3 length: 16 amino acids. Germline lookup yields CDR1 SGHNT and CDR2 YYREEE (reference sequence). The CDR3 here is CASSLSAGGQVDTQYF. The DNA of the CDR3 is TGTGCCAGCAGCTTATCGGCGGGGGGGCAAGTAGATACGCAGTATTTT.

V is TRBV28 and J is TRBJ2-5, with 7 bases matching TRBD1. CDR1 is MDHEN, CDR2 SYDVKM, per germline. This CDR3 region has 14 residues. V dropped 6 bases and J dropped 5; count of bases not matched to a gene: 9. CDR3 residues: CASSSGQFLETQYF. The CDR3 nucleotides are TGTGCCAGCAGCTCGGGACAGTTTCTGGAGACCCAGTACTTC.

This clone is a singleton in its sample. CDR3 bases: TGTGCCACCGACCTAGCGGGGGGCACAGATACGCAGTATTTT. Protein product: CATDLAGGTDTQYF. This chain connects TRBV2 to TRBJ2-3, with TRBD2 matching 10 bases. With V trimmed by 10 bases and J by 1 base, 5 bases remained unmatched. Germline loops: CDR1 SNHLY, CDR2 FYNNEI. This CDR3 region has 14 residues.

The gene calls are TRBV5-1 and TRBJ1-1; 7 nucleotides line up with TRBD1. The CDR3 is made up of 14 amino acids. Germline loops: CDR1 SGHRS, CDR2 YFSETQ. V was pared by 3 bases and J by 1 base, with 3 bases of the junction left unmatched. CDR3 coding DNA: TGCGCCAGCAGCTATAGGACAGGGAACACTGAAGCTTTCTTT. It encodes CASSYRTGNTEAFF.